This T cell receptor (beta chain) is from a study of T-cell reconstitution after alpha-beta-depleted transplantation in children. General study results and limits: Newly generated T cells supplied most T-cell counts and diversity one year post-transplant. TCRbeta diversity was high at day 60 in some patients (a result of surviving recipient T cells and thymic progenitors). Several hundred expanded graft clones reportedly were the source of alpha-beta T cells about two months after transplant.

The CDR3 loop spans 16 amino acids. Germline lookup yields CDR1 SGHTA and CDR2 FQGTGA. Trimming cost V 5 bases and J 6 bases, with 20 bases left between them. TCRbeta library preparation incorporated unique molecular identifiers. TCRdb passed the PCR reads through MiXCR, listing each CDR3 protein once. This table holds some 830,000 distinct CDR3 sequences, less than 20% found once. Regarding this clonotype: Its antigen is unknown.

The specimen comprised PBMCs, mostly from graft donor cells, sampled 360 days after TCRalphabeta/CD19-depleted stem cell transplant. The TCR comes from a male patient younger than 18 who had a stem cell transplant for acute lymphoblastic leukemia, so the T cells may come from the graft donor. The V call is TRBV7-3, the J call TRBJ2-4; D possibly corresponds to TRBD2 (6 bases). Here the CDR3 reads CASSPRPNGGTNIQYF. CDR3 coding DNA: TGTGCCAGCAGCCCCAGACCTAACGGGGGAACAAACATTCAGTACTTC.